This is a list of T cell receptor beta chains from one sample in a study of sequential checkpoint blockade in melanoma. This table comes from immunoSEQ multiplex PCR, and its TCRdb copy is limited to in-frame clones, with some not included. The table shows more than 7,500 clones, with over 50% occurring only once. The specimen was CD8+ T cells sorted from blood (inferred from file names), collected from a patient given nivolumab and ipilimumab in sequence. The origin of the receptors is a human donor with melanoma. Each CDR3 is given with its conserved first and last residue. The D gene is left open where the match is weak. The size field is filled for only some rows; it gives once, few, many or a size class.

D	V	size	J	CDR3	DNA
-	TRBV5-4	few	TRBJ2-7	CASSLGRVYEQYF	TGTGCCAGCAGCTTGGGCAGGGTCTACGAGCAGTACTTC
-	TRBV18	-	TRBJ1-5	CASSPSFYNQPQHF	TGTGCCAGCTCACCCTCCTTTTACAATCAGCCCCAGCATTTT
-	TRBV6-1	few	TRBJ2-7	CASSKWTEGYEQYF	TGTGCCAGCAGTAAATGGACAGAGGGTTACGAGCAGTACTTC
TRBD2	TRBV7-8	few	TRBJ2-5	CASSLGGGGHQETQYF	TGTGCCAGCAGCCTCGGGGGCGGGGGGCATCAAGAGACCCAGTACTTC
TRBD1	TRBV10-1	-	TRBJ2-7	CASSESRGQSYEQYF	TGCGCCAGCAGTGAGTCCAGGGGACAGTCCTACGAGCAGTACTTC
TRBD2	TRBV5-1	few	TRBJ2-1	CASSSLAVPYNEQFF	TGCGCCAGCAGCTCCCTAGCGGTACCCTACAATGAGCAGTTCTTC
TRBD1	TRBV27	few	TRBJ1-4	CASSFTGGSEKLFF	TGTGCCAGCAGCTTTACAGGGGGCAGTGAAAAACTGTTTTTT
-	TRBV7-2	-	TRBJ1-2	CASTMGGLYGYTF	TGTGCCAGCACTATGGGCGGGCTATATGGCTACACCTTC
-	TRBV9	-	TRBJ1-3	CASSVGGNTIYF	TGTGCCAGCAGCGTCGGTGGAAACACCATATATTTT
-	TRBV4-1	-	TRBJ2-3	CASSQEARVGWTDTQYF	TGCGCCAGCAGCCAAGAGGCGAGGGTGGGCTGGACAGATACGCAGTATTTT
TRBD1	TRBV9	-	TRBJ1-1	CASSGQGAPTFF	TGTGCCAGCAGCGGACAGGGGGCGCCAACTTTCTTT
-	TRBV11-2	-	TRBJ1-1	CASSLVQYTEAFF	TGTGCCAGCAGCTTAGTACAGTACACTGAAGCTTTCTTT
-	TRBV5-1	few	TRBJ1-1	CASSLETTNTEAFF	TGCGCCAGCAGCTTGGAGACAACGAACACTGAAGCTTTCTTT
TRBD2	TRBV2	few	TRBJ2-5	CASSEKRLAGGIQETQYF	TGTGCCAGCAGTGAAAAAAGACTAGCGGGGGGGATACAAGAGACCCAGTACTTC
-	TRBV13	-	TRBJ2-3	CASSTLAAVNPDTQYF	TGTGCCAGCAGCACCTTAGCGGCAGTCAACCCAGATACGCAGTATTTT
-	TRBV13	-	TRBJ2-7	CASSLPEAREQYF	TGTGCCAGCAGCCTTCCGGAAGCGCGCGAGCAGTACTTC
-	TRBV21-1	large	TRBJ1-1	CASSMGRGSGNTEAFF	TGTGCCAGCAGCATGGGGAGGGGGAGTGGGAACACTGAAGCTTTCTTT
TRBD1	TRBV5-1	-	TRBJ2-7	CASKDRGGSYEQYF	TGCGCCAGCAAGGACAGGGGGGGTTCCTACGAGCAGTACTTC
TRBD1	TRBV7-9	-	TRBJ1-2	CASSTRQGSRNYGYTF	TGTGCCAGCAGCACTCGACAGGGGTCGCGAAACTATGGCTACACCTTC
-	TRBV6-1	-	TRBJ2-7	CASSLAGSSSYEQYF	TGTGCCAGCAGTTTAGCTGGGAGTAGCTCCTACGAGCAGTACTTC
-	TRBV7-3	-	TRBJ2-7	CASSLSGLSDEQYF	TGTGCCAGCAGCTTAAGTGGGCTGAGTGACGAGCAGTACTTC
TRBD1	TRBV4-1	-	TRBJ1-1	CASSQDRGQGTEAFF	TGCGCCAGCAGCCAAGATAGGGGACAGGGGACTGAAGCTTTCTTT
-	TRBV6-1	-	TRBJ1-2	CASRREPYGYTF	TGTGCCAGCAGGCGGGAGCCCTATGGCTACACCTTC
-	TRBV4-1	few	TRBJ1-2	CASSQVTNYGYTF	TGCGCCAGCAGCCAAGTGACAAACTATGGCTACACCTTC
TRBD2	TRBV19	once	TRBJ2-7	CARPFVRAGGYYEQYF	TGTGCCAGGCCTTTCGTCAGGGCGGGGGGCTACTACGAGCAGTACTTC
TRBD1	TRBV4-1	-	TRBJ2-7	CASSHRTGGFYEQYF	TGCGCCAGCAGCCACCGGACAGGGGGCTTCTACGAGCAGTACTTC
-	TRBV5-1	few	TRBJ1-2	CASSLAAGATSNYGYTF	TGCGCCAGCAGCTTGGCAGCAGGGGCTACCTCTAACTATGGCTACACCTTC